The 5 T cell receptor beta chains in this list originate from one sample, sequenced in a study of T cell responses to AZD1222 COVID-19 vaccine. The repertoire was sequenced with immunoSEQ multiplex PCR; TCRdb's copy has only in-frame clones and lacks some. The sample holds more than 110,000 clones, roughly 90% seen once. The sequences come from peripheral blood, collected on day 0 of AZD1222 vaccination. The receptors derive from an adult in good health.

The chain joins TRBV7-9 to TRBJ1-2; TRBD1 matches at 7 bases. The V gene end was trimmed by 1 base and the J gene end by 4 bases; junction bases not matched to a gene: 12. The length of the CDR3 is 17 residues. Germline V gives CDR1 SEHNR, CDR2 FQNEAQ (reference sequence). The CDR3 bases are TGTGCCAGCAGCTTAGGCGGCAACGAGGGGGCTGGCTATGGCTACACCTTC. Translated, it gives CASSLGGNEGAGYGYTF.

The chain combines TRBV6-2 or TRBV6-3 with TRBJ1-2, with 8 bases identical to TRBD1. Germline V CDR1 and CDR2: MNHEY, SVGEGT. The CDR3 sequence is 13 residues long. The trim removed 3 bases at V and 4 bases at J, leaving 1 base unmatched. The CDR3 DNA reads TGTGCCAGCAGTTATCAGGGGGCCTATGGCTACACCTTC. As protein: CASSYQGAYGYTF.

This clone was observed a single time. The chain couples TRBV9 to TRBJ2-5; D is ambiguous. This CDR3 contains 15 residues. The germline gives CDR1 SGDLS, CDR2 YYNGEE. V lost 0 bases and J 0 bases, leaving 9 bases between the germline ends. The DNA for the CDR3 is TGTGCCAGCAGCGTAGCCGGATCGTACCAAGAGACCCAGTACTTC. This gives the protein CASSVAGSYQETQYF. The variable domain in full, with the rest retrieved from reference TRBV9 and TRBJ2-5, is DSGVTQTPKHLITATGQRVTLRCSPRSGDLSVYWYQQSLDQGLQFLIQYYNGEERAKGNILERFSAQQFPDLHSELNLSSLELGDSALYFCASSVAGSYQETQYFGPGTRLLVL.

CDR3 in amino acids: CASSLVRGHQPQHF. Here the CDR3 DNA reads TGTGCCAGCAGTTTGGTCAGGGGGCATCAGCCCCAGCATTTT. The chain combines TRBV6-5 with TRBJ1-5; 8 bases match TRBD1. V lost 4 bases to trimming and J lost 5 bases; unmatched junction nucleotides: 4. The germline V gene has CDR1 MNHEY and CDR2 SVGAGI. The CDR3 totals 14 residues.

The rearrangement joins TRBV29-1 to TRBJ1-1, with 8 bases matching TRBD1. Looked up from germline, CDR1 is SQVTM and CDR2 is ANQGSEA. The ends lost 8 bases at V and 2 bases at J; junction bases unmatched: 7. The length of the CDR3 is 13 residues. CDR3 DNA: TGCAGCACCTTACAGGGGGTTAACACTGAAGCTTTCTTT. This sequence encodes CSTLQGVNTEAFF.